This T cell receptor (beta chain) was captured by sequencing in a study of CD8+ T cells in alopecia areata. Reverse transcribed after extraction, RNA yielded cDNA as the sequencing template. Produced via immunoSEQ multiplex PCR; TCRdb's table is partial and in-frame only. The repertoire includes about 150,000 clones, approximately 45% of them detected once, and 6% to 7% sits in the top ten. V was cut by 1 base and J by 9 bases, with 18 bases left in between. The CDR3 loop spans 15 amino acids. In germline, CDR1 is SGHAT, CDR2 FQNNGV. Study-wide findings and caveats: With patients, TCR sharing proved less clear than in mice, a difference possibly related to HLA.

In alopecia areata patients, both lesional scalp punch biopsies and peripheral blood were collected. As regards this clone: Its antigen is not identified.

Sequences were obtained from CD4+ T cells sorted from blood. The J gene is TRBJ2-5, the V gene TRBV11-2; D gene ambiguous. The sequence was collected from a human donor with alopecia areata. The CDR3 DNA is TGTGCCAGCAGCTTAGTCGGTAGCCCCGGCGCGGCCCAGTACTTC. Protein: CASSLVGSPGAAQYF.